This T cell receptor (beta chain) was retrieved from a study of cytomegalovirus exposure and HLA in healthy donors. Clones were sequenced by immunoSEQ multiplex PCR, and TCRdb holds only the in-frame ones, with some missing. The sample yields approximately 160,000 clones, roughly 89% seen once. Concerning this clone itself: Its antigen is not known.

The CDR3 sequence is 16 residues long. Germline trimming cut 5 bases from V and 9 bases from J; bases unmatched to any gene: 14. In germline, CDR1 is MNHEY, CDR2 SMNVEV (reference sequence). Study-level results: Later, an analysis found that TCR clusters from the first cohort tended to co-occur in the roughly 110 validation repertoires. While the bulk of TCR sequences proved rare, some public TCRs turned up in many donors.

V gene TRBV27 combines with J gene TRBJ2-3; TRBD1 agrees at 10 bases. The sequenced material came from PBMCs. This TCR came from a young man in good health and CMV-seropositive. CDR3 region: CASSPRGQGLFGTQYF. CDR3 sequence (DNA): TGTGCCAGCAGTCCAAGGGGACAGGGGCTTTTTGGCACGCAGTATTTT.